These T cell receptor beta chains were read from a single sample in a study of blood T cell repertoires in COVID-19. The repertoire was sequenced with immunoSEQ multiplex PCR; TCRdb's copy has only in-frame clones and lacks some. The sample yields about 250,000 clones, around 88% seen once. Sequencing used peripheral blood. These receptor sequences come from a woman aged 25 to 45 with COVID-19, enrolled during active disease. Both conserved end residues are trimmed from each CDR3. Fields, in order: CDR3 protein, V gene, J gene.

ASSPSFPGQFSTEAF	TRBV18	TRBJ1-1
ASSLSSGAGVHNEQF	TRBV7-2	TRBJ2-1
ASSLELGRDTQY	TRBV7-9	TRBJ2-3
ASSLQGAPHTDTQY	TRBV5-1	TRBJ2-3
ASSPDSLAGKYNEQF	TRBV4-1	TRBJ2-1
ASSDGQNYGYT	TRBV7-2	TRBJ1-2
ATSDQARGTSGSSYNEQF	TRBV24-1	TRBJ2-1
ASSVASGELF	TRBV9	TRBJ2-2
ASSVGTASTDTQY	TRBV9	TRBJ2-3
ASSQQVAQPQH	TRBV2	TRBJ1-5
ASSPLWAGAHEAF	TRBV9	TRBJ1-1
AGPDKGRMSSYNEQF	TRBV9	TRBJ2-1
ASSYGGNEQF	TRBV6-5	TRBJ2-1
ASSLAFLYNEQF	TRBV5-1	TRBJ2-1
ASTPRAGRGEQF	TRBV2	TRBJ2-1
ASSLRDRVNSNYGYT	TRBV7-8	TRBJ1-2
ASSRGWEREQY	TRBV7-2	TRBJ2-7
ASSQVSGSPLH	TRBV14	TRBJ1-6
ATSDLWPITQY	TRBV24-1	TRBJ2-3
ASSGRWRPRETEAF	TRBV19	TRBJ1-1
ASSYSAGGTTEAF	TRBV6-5	TRBJ1-1
ASRPGLAGGEQY	TRBV6-5	TRBJ2-7
ASSSGQGHSPLH	TRBV7-2	TRBJ1-6
ASSLGEAQY	TRBV18	TRBJ2-5
ASSRSSGADTQY	TRBV7-2	TRBJ2-3
ATSEGGGTSYNEQF	TRBV24-1	TRBJ2-1
ASSEPGGTNEQY	TRBV6-1	TRBJ2-7
SADSSNYGYT	TRBV29-1	TRBJ1-2
ASSPGLASYEQY	TRBV7-2	TRBJ2-7
ASSYSSYEQY	TRBV7-4	TRBJ2-7
ASSQDVASGGRNEQF	TRBV3-1/TRBV3-2	TRBJ2-1
ASSGGRETQY	TRBV2	TRBJ2-5
ASTRTGGRYGYT	TRBV5-4	TRBJ1-2